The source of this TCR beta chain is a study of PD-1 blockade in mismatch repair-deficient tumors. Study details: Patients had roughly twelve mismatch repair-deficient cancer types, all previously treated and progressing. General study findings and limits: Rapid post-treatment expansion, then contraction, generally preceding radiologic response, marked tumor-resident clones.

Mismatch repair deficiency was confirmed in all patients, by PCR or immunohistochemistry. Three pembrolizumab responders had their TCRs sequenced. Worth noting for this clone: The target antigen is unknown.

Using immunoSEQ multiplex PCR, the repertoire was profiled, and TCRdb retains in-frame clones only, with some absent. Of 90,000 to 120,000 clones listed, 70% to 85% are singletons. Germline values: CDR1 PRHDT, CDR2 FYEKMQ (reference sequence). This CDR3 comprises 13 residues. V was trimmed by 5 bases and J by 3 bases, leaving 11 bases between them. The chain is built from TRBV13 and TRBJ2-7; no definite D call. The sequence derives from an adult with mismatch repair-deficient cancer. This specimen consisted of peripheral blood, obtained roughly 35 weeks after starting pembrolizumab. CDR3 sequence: CASSPNRGYEQYF. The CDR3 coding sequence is TGTGCCAGCAGCCCGAACCGTGGCTACGAGCAGTACTTC.